One and the same sample provided the 31 T cell receptor beta chains below, sequenced in a study of T cell responses to AZD1222 COVID-19 vaccine (dated by TCRdb to the early 2020s). The method behind the library was the immunoSEQ multiplex PCR assay. TCRdb took over this immuneACCESS table, retaining in-frame rearrangements with V and J assigned. Such tables are incomplete; in checked studies, under half of the missing clones stem from an unresolved V gene, and the remainder is unexplained. For this sample the table gives 130,000 to 150,000 clones, of which approximately 90% were detected only once. The biggest ten clones account for 1.5% to 2% of the sample. Reading the label with the study, this specimen's time point is: baseline before first vaccination. The input for sequencing was peripheral blood, taken on day 0 of AZD1222 vaccination. Receptors originate from an adult in good health.

This clone occurred a few times. V gene TRBV28 combines with J gene TRBJ1-1; TRBD1 matches at 8 bases. CDR1 and CDR2 (germline): MDHEN, SYDVKM. V shed 3 bases and J 2 bases; nucleotides not matched to a gene: 14. There are 18 residues in the CDR3. CDR3 sequence (DNA): TGTGCCAGCAGTTTGCTAGGACTTCGCCAGGGGGCTAACACTGAAGCTTTCTTT. Encoded protein: CASSLLGLRQGANTEAFF. Complete variable domain (other parts from reference TRBV28 and TRBJ1-1): DVKVTQSSRYLVKRTGEKVFLECVQDMDHENMFWYRQDPGLGLRLIYFSYDVKMKEKGDIPEGYSVSREKKERFSLILESASTNQTSMYLCASSLLGLRQGANTEAFFGQGTRLTVV.

The genes are TRBV10-3 and TRBJ2-3, with D unresolved. Germline V gene lookup returns CDR1 ENHRY and CDR2 SYGVKD. Trimming cost V 4 bases and J 4 bases, with 15 bases left between them. This CDR3 has 15 amino acids. This CDR3 reads CAISVGQRVADTQYF. The CDR3 DNA reads TGTGCCATCAGTGTAGGCCAACGGGTCGCAGATACGCAGTATTTT.

V and J are TRBV5-5 and TRBJ1-2; 9 nucleotides agree with TRBD1. CDR3 length: 13 residues. Germline V gives CDR1 SGHKS, CDR2 YYEKEE (reference sequence). Losses at the gene ends were 5 bases for V and 7 bases for J; bases not matched to a gene: 6. CDR3 nucleotides: TGTGCCAGCAGTCGGGACAGGGAAGGTGGCTACACCTTC. The encoded protein is CASSRDREGGYTF.

The V and J genes are TRBV5-1 and TRBJ1-2; TRBD1 might be the D (5 bases). Germline V gives CDR1 SGHRS, CDR2 YFSETQ. CDR3 length equals 14 residues. V dropped 0 bases and J dropped 6 bases, with 12 bases sitting between them. The CDR3 reads CASSLGLGENGYTF. The DNA for the CDR3 is TGCGCCAGCAGCTTGGGTTTAGGGGAAAATGGCTACACCTTC.

The chain combines TRBV18 with TRBJ1-2; D is ambiguous. V was clipped by 3 bases and J by 1 base, with 6 bases between them. This CDR3 is 13 amino acids long. Germline loops: CDR1 KGHSH, CDR2 LQKENI. CDR3 sequence: CASSPGYNYGYTF. In DNA, the CDR3 is TGTGCCAGCTCACCCGGGTATAACTATGGCTACACCTTC.

This clone was detected only a few times. The chain carries TRBV27 and TRBJ2-2, with 8 bases that match TRBD1. The CDR3 runs 14 residues. J gave up 5 bases and V 10 bases, and 9 bases lay outside the gene matches. Germline lookup yields CDR1 MNHEY and CDR2 SMNVEV (reference sequence). The CDR3 here is CATIQGAGTGELFF. For the CDR3, the DNA is TGTGCCACCATTCAGGGGGCGGGGACCGGGGAGCTGTTTTTT.

This clone was observed once. The chain links TRBV7-9 to TRBJ1-2; maybe TRBD1 (6 bases). The CDR3 is 15 amino acids. Germline V gives CDR1 SEHNR, CDR2 FQNEAQ (reference sequence). V was trimmed by 5 bases and J by 2 bases, leaving 15 bases between them. The CDR3 protein is CASSHGGASNYGYTF. CDR3 bases: TGTGCCAGCAGCCACGGGGGGGCGTCGAACTATGGCTACACCTTC.

The chain is built from TRBV30 and TRBJ2-3, with TRBD2 matching 7 bases. V was clipped by 0 bases and J by 3 bases; unmatched bases: 6. In germline, CDR1 is GTSNPN, CDR2 SVGIG (reference sequence). There are 15 residues in the CDR3. CDR3 residues: CAWSVSSGFTDTQYF. The CDR3 region has the DNA TGTGCCTGGAGTGTCTCTAGCGGTTTTACAGATACGCAGTATTTT.

The chain carries TRBV29-1 and TRBJ1-2; the D is unclear. The germline V gene has CDR1 SQVTM and CDR2 ANQGSEA. The V end was cut by 6 bases, the J end by 4 bases, with 6 bases between. The CDR3 is made up of 10 amino acids. CDR3 protein: CSVFVYGYTF. The CDR3 coding sequence is TGCAGCGTCTTCGTCTATGGCTACACCTTC. The complete variable domain, with remaining parts taken from reference TRBV29-1 and TRBJ1-2, reads SAVISQKPSRDICQRGTSLTIQCQVDSQVTMMFWYRQQPGQSLTLIATANQGSEATYESGFVIDKFPISRPNLTFSTLTVSNMSPEDSSIYLCSVFVYGYTFGSGTRLTVV.

The chain is built from TRBV27 and TRBJ1-1; D call uncertain. Trimming pared 0 bases from V and 7 bases from J, leaving 18 bases between. This CDR3 contains 16 residues. CDR1 is MNHEY, CDR2 SMNVEV, per germline (reference sequence). In DNA, the CDR3 is TGTGCCAGCAGTTTATCAGGAGCGAGACCCAGAGGTGAAGCTTTCTTT. This encodes CASSLSGARPRGEAFF.

This chain uses TRBV4-1 with TRBJ1-5; D is uncertain. Trimming removed 2 bases from V and 5 bases from J, with 7 bases in between. This CDR3 is 13 amino acids long. The germline V gene encodes CDR1 MGHRA and CDR2 YSYEKL. The chain's CDR3 is CASSQTLYQPQHF. CDR3 DNA: TGCGCCAGCAGCCAAACGCTTTATCAGCCCCAGCATTTT.

J is TRBJ1-3 and V is TRBV7-9; the D is unclear. The ends were cut back, 3 bases at V and 3 bases at J, with 3 bases in the middle. The CDR3 has 12 residues. The V gene's germline CDR1 is SEHNR and CDR2 FQNEAQ (reference sequence). The CDR3 nucleotides are TGTGCCAGCAGCTTGTTTGGAAACACCATATATTTT. Protein sequence: CASSLFGNTIYF.

The chain has TRBV19 and TRBJ1-3, with unresolved D. V was pared by 5 bases and J by 3 bases, with 5 bases between. The length of the CDR3 is 12 residues. Per germline, CDR1 LNHDA and CDR2 SQIVND (reference sequence). CDR3 coding DNA: TGTGCCAGTAGTTCCGATGGAAACACCATATATTTT. Protein sequence: CASSSDGNTIYF. Full variable domain (rest looked up from reference TRBV19 and TRBJ1-3): DGGITQSPKYLFRKEGQNVTLSCEQNLNHDAMYWYRQDPGQGLRLIYYSQIVNDFQKGDIAEGYSVSREKKESFPLTVTSAQKNPTAFYLCASSSDGNTIYFGEGSWLTVV.

V is TRBV10-1 and J is TRBJ1-5, with D uncertain. V was cut by 5 bases and J by 0 bases, with 26 bases left in between. The CDR3 covers 20 residues. CDR1 and CDR2 (germline): WNHNN, SYGVQD (reference sequence). The CDR3 is CASSTLKQRASPFSNQPQHF. In nucleotides, the CDR3 is TGCGCCAGCAGTACCCTAAAACAGCGCGCCTCCCCATTTAGCAATCAGCCCCAGCATTTT.

The chain combines TRBV6-5 with TRBJ1-5, with D uncertain. CDR1 MNHEY and CDR2 SVGAGI come from the germline V gene. CDR3 size: 13 residues. The V end was cut by 7 bases, the J end by 4 bases, with 11 bases between. The CDR3 reads CASTSGVNQPQHF. The CDR3 DNA sequence: TGTGCCAGCACCTCCGGGGTTAATCAGCCCCAGCATTTT.

The chain employs TRBV25-1 and TRBJ2-7; D is perhaps TRBD1 (6 bases). The CDR3 sequence is 15 residues long. With 3 bases removed from V and 2 bases from J, the gap between germline ends came to 14 bases. From germline, CDR1 is MGHDK and CDR2 SYGVNS. CDR3 nucleotides: TGTGCCAGCAGTGACTCTAGGGCAGGGGCCTACGAGCAGTACTTC. This codes for CASSDSRAGAYEQYF.

The chain uses TRBV29-1 and TRBJ2-5, with TRBD1 matching 10 bases. Germline V gene lookup returns CDR1 SQVTM and CDR2 ANQGSEA. This CDR3 spans 15 amino acids. V shed 8 bases and J 1 base; nucleotides not matched to a gene: 10. CDR3 region: CSTNEGQGFQETQYF. CDR3 DNA sequence: TGCAGCACAAATGAGGGACAGGGGTTCCAAGAGACCCAGTACTTC.

The V and J genes are TRBV28 and TRBJ2-7, with 14 bases that match TRBD2. The CDR3 has 16 amino acids. Germline lookup yields CDR1 MDHEN and CDR2 SYDVKM. J gave up 5 bases and V 3 bases, and 6 bases lay outside the gene matches. CDR3 coding DNA: TGTGCCAGCAGTTTTTGGCCGGGACTAGCGGGAGACGAGCAGTACTTC. Its protein is CASSFWPGLAGDEQYF. Variable domain in full (rest from reference TRBV28 and TRBJ2-7): DVKVTQSSRYLVKRTGEKVFLECVQDMDHENMFWYRQDPGLGLRLIYFSYDVKMKEKGDIPEGYSVSREKKERFSLILESASTNQTSMYLCASSFWPGLAGDEQYFGPGTRLTVT.

V and J are TRBV27 and TRBJ2-7, with unresolved D. Trimming pared 0 bases from V and 4 bases from J, leaving 7 bases between. This CDR3 has 13 residues. Germline-derived CDR1 and CDR2 are MNHEY and SMNVEV (reference sequence). The CDR3 nucleotides read TGTGCCAGCAGTTTATCGATGCCATACGAGCAGTACTTC. Amino acids: CASSLSMPYEQYF.

This chain connects TRBV9 to TRBJ2-2; D gene unclear. The V end was cut by 0 bases, the J end by 1 base, with 7 bases between. The germline gives CDR1 SGDLS, CDR2 YYNGEE. CDR3 length: 15 residues. The CDR3 sequence: CASSVAVGNTGELFF. The CDR3 nucleotides are TGTGCCAGCAGCGTAGCAGTTGGGAACACCGGGGAGCTGTTTTTT.

A single count supports this clone. This chain uses TRBV5-1 with TRBJ1-6; D perhaps matches TRBD1 (6 bases). Trimming stripped 4 bases from V and 6 bases from J, with 11 bases between. This CDR3 has 14 residues. Germline V lookup: CDR1 SGHRS, CDR2 YFSETQ. The CDR3 spells CASSPGQSNSPLHF. The CDR3 DNA reads as TGCGCCAGCAGCCCCGGACAGTCTAATTCACCCCTCCACTTT. The variable domain in full, with the rest retrieved from reference TRBV5-1 and TRBJ1-6, is KAGVTQTPRYLIKTRGQQVTLSCSPISGHRSVSWYQQTPGQGLQFLFEYFSETQRNKGNFPGRFSGRQFSNSRSEMNVSTLELGDSALYLCASSPGQSNSPLHFGNGTRLTVT.

In this sample, this clone turned up once. The V and J genes are TRBV5-1 and TRBJ2-3; TRBD2 agrees at 11 bases. J lost 4 bases, V lost 4 bases, and 8 bases had no gene match. The CDR3 runs 16 residues. Germline CDR1 reads SGHRS; CDR2 reads YFSETQ. The CDR3 nucleotides read TGCGCCAGCAGCCCCGGGACTAGCGGAGGGGCAGATACGCAGTATTTT. This translates into CASSPGTSGGADTQYF.

The chain is built from TRBV6-1 and TRBJ1-2, with 7 bases matching TRBD1. With V trimmed by 0 bases and J by 4 bases, 8 bases remained unmatched. This CDR3 region has 16 residues. Germline V CDR1 and CDR2: MNHNS, SASEGT. This CDR3 reads CASSEAAGQKIYGYTF. CDR3 DNA sequence: TGTGCCAGCAGTGAAGCGGCGGGACAGAAGATCTATGGCTACACCTTC.

This chain uses TRBV19 with TRBJ1-6; 8 bases line up with TRBD1. V gave up 9 bases and J gave up 8 bases; unmatched junction bases: 12. Germline CDR1 LNHDA, CDR2 SQIVND (reference sequence). The CDR3 loop spans 15 amino acids. In nucleotides, the CDR3 is TGTGCCAGCCAAAATATGGGGACAGGTTATTCACCCCTCCACTTT. Translated, it gives CASQNMGTGYSPLHF. Variable domain in full (rest from reference TRBV19 and TRBJ1-6): DGGITQSPKYLFRKEGQNVTLSCEQNLNHDAMYWYRQDPGQGLRLIYYSQIVNDFQKGDIAEGYSVSREKKESFPLTVTSAQKNPTAFYLCASQNMGTGYSPLHFGNGTRLTVT.

V and J are TRBV28 and TRBJ1-6, with 8 bases identical to TRBD1. The CDR3 length is 15 residues. Germline CDR1 MDHEN, CDR2 SYDVKM. V shed 5 bases, J shed 7 bases, and the junction held 7 bases outside the gene matches. The CDR3 protein is CASSLLGDRNSPLHF. As DNA, the CDR3 is TGTGCCAGCAGTCTACTTGGGGACAGGAATTCACCCCTCCACTTT.

The V gene is TRBV7-2, the J gene TRBJ2-5; TRBD1 matches at 8 bases. Germline CDR1 is SGHTA and CDR2 is FQGNSA. The junction had 5 bases not matched to a gene; V was cut back by 0 bases and J by 2 bases. This CDR3 region has 16 residues. The CDR3 nucleotides are TGTGCCAGCAGCTTAGCGGTAAACAGGGGGCAAGAGACCCAGTACTTC. Translating it yields CASSLAVNRGQETQYF.

This chain connects TRBV27 to TRBJ2-7; D may correspond to TRBD1 or TRBD2 (7 bases each). V was trimmed by 6 bases and J by 7 bases, leaving 22 bases between them. This CDR3 contains 15 residues. Germline V gives CDR1 MNHEY, CDR2 SMNVEV (reference sequence). CDR3 protein: CASSRGGTLAREQYF. The CDR3 bases are TGTGCCAGCAGCAGGGGGGGGACGTTGGCGCGTGAGCAGTACTTC.

This chain links TRBV6-6 with TRBJ2-3; TRBD2 matches 9 bases. Germline assignment: CDR1 MNHNY and CDR2 SVGAGI (reference sequence). Losses at the gene ends were 4 bases for V and 2 bases for J; bases not matched to a gene: 7. This CDR3 contains 16 residues. The CDR3 is CASSFGGGGNTDTQYF. In DNA form, the CDR3 reads TGTGCCAGCAGTTTTGGCGGGGGGGGTAACACAGATACGCAGTATTTT.

This sequence joins TRBV9 and TRBJ1-1; no clear D gene. Trimming took off 4 bases at V and 6 bases at J, with 22 bases between the two ends. The CDR3 contains 16 residues. The germline gives CDR1 SGDLS, CDR2 YYNGEE. The CDR3 DNA reads TGTGCCAGCAGCCCAAGTGTTGAGGGTTGGGTGTCTGAAGCTTTCTTT. Translation: CASSPSVEGWVSEAFF.

V and J are TRBV27 and TRBJ2-7; 9 nucleotides match TRBD2. From germline, CDR1 is MNHEY and CDR2 SMNVEV (reference sequence). Losses at the gene ends were 0 bases for V and 4 bases for J; bases not matched to a gene: 7. The CDR3 consists of 16 residues. The CDR3 protein is CASSLSTSGIDYEQYF. The CDR3 region has the DNA TGTGCCAGCAGTTTATCGACTAGCGGAATCGATTACGAGCAGTACTTC.

This chain connects TRBV6-2 or TRBV6-3 to TRBJ1-1; 7 nucleotides align to TRBD1. Per the germline V gene, CDR1 is MNHEY and CDR2 is SVGEGT. J lost 1 base, V lost 6 bases, and 2 bases had no gene match. The CDR3 contains 13 residues. CDR3 residues: CASSRQGNTEAFF. CDR3 sequence (DNA): TGTGCCAGCAGCCGACAGGGGAACACTGAAGCTTTCTTT.